Shown below are 17 T cell receptor beta chains from a single sample sequenced in a study of blood T cell repertoires in COVID-19. TCRdb's copy holds only in-frame clones and misses some; the assay was immunoSEQ multiplex PCR. This table has 180,000 or so clones, about four fifths appearing once. The sample consisted of peripheral blood. The receptor source for this set is a human donor with acute or convalescent COVID-19. The donor label of this sample is uncertain.

The chain couples TRBV19 to TRBJ2-5; a possible D gene is TRBD2 (5 bases). The CDR3 extends over 15 amino acids. The ends were cut back, 6 bases at V and 2 bases at J, with 16 bases in the middle. Germline-derived CDR1 and CDR2 are LNHDA and SQIVND (reference sequence). The CDR3: CASRGRGRGQETQYF. DNA of the CDR3: TGTGCCAGTAGGGGTAGAGGACGGGGACAAGAGACCCAGTACTTC.

The chain links TRBV2 to TRBJ2-2; 11 positions agree with TRBD2. CDR1 is SNHLY, CDR2 FYNNEI, per germline. The CDR3 consists of 16 residues. V shed 6 bases, J shed 6 bases, and the junction held 9 bases outside the gene matches. The CDR3 loop reads CASSPLSGGASGELFF. CDR3 in DNA: TGTGCCAGCAGCCCCCTTAGCGGGGGGGCATCCGGGGAGCTGTTTTTT.

This chain joins TRBV5-1 and TRBJ2-1, with a weak D call TRBD2 (5 bases). CDR1 SGHRS and CDR2 YFSETQ come from the germline V gene. The length of the CDR3 is 15 residues. Trimming pared 0 bases from V and 3 bases from J, leaving 10 bases between. CDR3 protein: CASSLVAEGYNEQFF. CDR3 in DNA: TGCGCCAGCAGCTTGGTGGCAGAGGGCTACAATGAGCAGTTCTTC.

The V call is TRBV2, the J call TRBJ2-5, with D uncertain. Between the trimmed V and J ends, which lost 1 base and 5 bases, there was a span of 11 bases. The CDR3 covers 14 residues. Per the germline V gene, CDR1 is SNHLY and CDR2 is FYNNEI. The CDR3 loop is CASSEVRLVETQYF. CDR3 DNA sequence: TGTGCCAGCAGTGAAGTGCGGCTTGTGGAGACCCAGTACTTC.

The chain uses TRBV5-8 and TRBJ2-1; D call uncertain. Germline loops: CDR1 SGHTS, CDR2 YDEGEE. V lost 1 base and J lost 10, with 6 bases in between. This CDR3 has 11 residues. The CDR3 nucleotides are TGTGCCAGCAGCTTGTCCTCGGAGCAGTTCTTC. Protein sequence: CASSLSSEQFF.

This chain links TRBV7-3 with TRBJ1-2; D ambiguous. The CDR3 extends over 13 amino acids. Trimming stripped 0 bases from V and 1 base from J, with 3 bases between. From germline, CDR1 is SGHTA and CDR2 FQGTGA. CDR3 bases: TGTGCCAGCAGCTTAACCAATAACTATGGCTACACCTTC. This codes for CASSLTNNYGYTF.

This chain joins TRBV30 and TRBJ1-5; TRBD1 agrees at 7 bases. Trimming removed 3 bases from V and 5 bases from J; junction bases left unmatched: 10. In germline, CDR1 is GTSNPN, CDR2 SVGIG (reference sequence). CDR3 length equals 15 residues. In DNA form, the CDR3 reads TGTGCCTGGAGCAGGGACAGCGCCTCTTATCAGCCCCAGCATTTT. Protein product: CAWSRDSASYQPQHF.

This clone was seen a handful of times. V and J are TRBV11-3 and TRBJ2-2; 9 positions agree with TRBD1. This CDR3 has 15 amino acids. V trimming: 4 bases; J trimming: 6 bases; junction bases outside the gene matches: 6. Germline values: CDR1 SGHNT, CDR2 YENEEA. CDR3 sequence (DNA): TGTGCCAGCAGCTCGACAGGGGGTTTGGCCGGGGAGCTGTTTTTT. Protein: CASSSTGGLAGELFF.

The chain employs TRBV6-5 and TRBJ1-4; no firm D call. Germline values: CDR1 MNHEY, CDR2 SVGAGI. Trimming removed 2 bases at V and 7 bases at J, with 8 bases between. This CDR3 has 13 residues. CDR3 in amino acids: CASSYREVEKLFF. The CDR3 nucleotides are TGTGCCAGCAGTTACAGGGAGGTTGAAAAACTGTTTTTT.

Remarks on this clone: This same CDR3 is encoded by further DNA sequences in the sample. The genes are TRBV9 and TRBJ1-1; D is ambiguous. This CDR3 spans 13 amino acids. V dropped 1 base and J dropped 2 bases, with 6 bases sitting between them. Germline loops: CDR1 SGDLS, CDR2 YYNGEE. The CDR3 reads CASSVRGNTEAFF. The CDR3 coding sequence is TGTGCCAGCAGCGTACGCGGTAACACTGAAGCTTTCTTT.

The V gene is TRBV5-4, the J gene TRBJ1-6; 8 bases line up with TRBD1. In germline, CDR1 is SGHNT, CDR2 YYREEE (reference sequence). The junction had 8 bases not matched to a gene; V was cut back by 4 bases and J by 8 bases. This CDR3 region has 15 residues. The CDR3 spells CASSIGQGLDSPLHF. The CDR3 DNA follows: TGTGCCAGCAGCATTGGACAGGGCCTGGATTCACCCCTCCACTTT.

The chain employs TRBV14 and TRBJ1-1, with a tentative D call TRBD1 (5 bases). V was trimmed by 1 base and J by 2 bases, leaving 14 bases between them. CDR3 length: 16 amino acids. CDR1 is SGHDN, CDR2 FVKESK, per germline. As DNA, the CDR3 is TGTGCCAGCAGCCAAGTTTTTTGGGGGGGAAACACTGAAGCTTTCTTT. As protein: CASSQVFWGGNTEAFF.

The chain is built from TRBV5-1 and TRBJ1-1; D perhaps matches TRBD1 (5 bases). V lost 4 bases to trimming and J lost 2 bases, with 12 bases between them. The CDR3 consists of 14 residues. CDR1 and CDR2 from the germline V gene are SGHRS and YFSETQ. CDR3 nucleotide sequence: TGCGCCAGCAGCCCCCAGGACACTAACACTGAAGCTTTCTTT. Its protein is CASSPQDTNTEAFF. Drawing the rest from reference TRBV5-1 and TRBJ1-1, the complete variable domain is KAGVTQTPRYLIKTRGQQVTLSCSPISGHRSVSWYQQTPGQGLQFLFEYFSETQRNKGNFPGRFSGRQFSNSRSEMNVSTLELGDSALYLCASSPQDTNTEAFFGQGTRLTVV.

V gene TRBV5-1 combines with J gene TRBJ1-1, with 7 bases matching TRBD1. Germline V gives CDR1 SGHRS, CDR2 YFSETQ. The CDR3 runs to 14 residues. The V and J ends lost 5 bases and 3 bases, in that order; junction bases with no gene match: 7. The CDR3 nucleotides are TGCGCCAGCAGAGGGGACAGCATTTACACTGAAGCTTTCTTT. It is translated as CASRGDSIYTEAFF.

The chain couples TRBV9 to TRBJ2-2, with D possibly being TRBD1 (5 bases). Trimming took 4 bases from V and 6 from J, leaving 13 bases between them. Germline assignment: CDR1 SGDLS and CDR2 YYNGEE. This CDR3 is 14 amino acids long. The CDR3: CASSLSGLAGELFF. As DNA, the CDR3 is TGTGCCAGCAGCTTATCAGGGCTGGCCGGGGAGCTGTTTTTT.

V and J are TRBV6-6 and TRBJ2-7; D is uncertain. Trimming removed 6 bases at V and 6 bases at J, with 9 bases between. Per germline, CDR1 MNHNY and CDR2 SVGAGI (reference sequence). The CDR3 runs 11 residues. The CDR3 is CASSHTGEQYF. CDR3 coding DNA: TGTGCCAGCAGCCACACGGGCGAGCAGTACTTC.

The gene calls are TRBV29-1 and TRBJ2-7; the match to TRBD1 covers 10 bases. Germline-derived CDR1 and CDR2 are SQVTM and ANQGSEA. J was trimmed by 3 bases and V by 4 bases; bases with no gene match: 3. This CDR3 is 13 amino acids long. The CDR3 DNA sequence: TGCAGCGTTGGCCGGACAGGGGGCTACGAGCAGTACTTC. Amino acids: CSVGRTGGYEQYF.